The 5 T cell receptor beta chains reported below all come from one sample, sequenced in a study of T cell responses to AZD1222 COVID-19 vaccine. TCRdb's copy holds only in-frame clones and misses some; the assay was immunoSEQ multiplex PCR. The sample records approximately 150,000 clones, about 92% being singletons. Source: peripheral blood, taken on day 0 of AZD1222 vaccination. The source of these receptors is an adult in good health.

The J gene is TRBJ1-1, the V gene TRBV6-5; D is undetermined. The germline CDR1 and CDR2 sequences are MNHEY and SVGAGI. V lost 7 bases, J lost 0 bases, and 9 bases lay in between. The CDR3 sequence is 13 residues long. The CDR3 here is CASIPFMNTEAFF. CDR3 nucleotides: TGTGCCAGCATACCATTTATGAACACTGAAGCTTTCTTT.

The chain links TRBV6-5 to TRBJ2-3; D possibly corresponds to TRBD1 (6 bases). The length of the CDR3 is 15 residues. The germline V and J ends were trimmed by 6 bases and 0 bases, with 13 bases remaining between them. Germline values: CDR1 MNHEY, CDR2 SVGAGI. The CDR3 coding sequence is TGTGCCAGCAGGCGACAGGATTTTAGCACAGATACGCAGTATTTT. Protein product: CASRRQDFSTDTQYF.

CDR3 bases: TGTGCCAGCAGAGGGGAAGGGGAAAAACTGTTTTTT. Amino acids: CASRGEGEKLFF. The rearrangement joins TRBV7-9 to TRBJ1-4; possible D gene TRBD1, 5 bases. The CDR3 is 12 residues long. The V end lost 6 bases, the J end lost 8 bases, and 10 bases lay between the germline ends. Looked up from germline, CDR1 is SEHNR and CDR2 is FQNEAQ (reference sequence).

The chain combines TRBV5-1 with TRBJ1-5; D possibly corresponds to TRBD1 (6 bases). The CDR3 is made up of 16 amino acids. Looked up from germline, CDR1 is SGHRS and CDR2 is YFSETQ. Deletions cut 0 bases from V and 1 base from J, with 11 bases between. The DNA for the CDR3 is TGCGCCAGCAGCTTGGTCGGGGGGCACAGCAATCAGCCCCAGCATTTT. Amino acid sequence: CASSLVGGHSNQPQHF.

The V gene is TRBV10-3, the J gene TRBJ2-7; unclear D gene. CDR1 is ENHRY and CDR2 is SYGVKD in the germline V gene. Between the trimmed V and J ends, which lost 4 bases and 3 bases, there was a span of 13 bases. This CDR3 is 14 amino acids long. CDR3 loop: CAISVPSQGYEQYF. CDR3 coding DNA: TGTGCCATCAGTGTTCCCTCCCAAGGCTACGAGCAGTACTTC.